This T cell receptor beta chain appears in the sequencing data of a study of cytomegalovirus exposure and HLA in healthy donors. On the study more broadly: Unique TCR beta sequences numbering approximately 100 million came from roughly 180 million T cells in an earlier analysis. Ancestry clustering placed more than 65% of approximately 370 genotyped donors in the Caucasian-associated cluster.

The PCR was carried out with 60 Vbeta primers and 13 Jbeta primers. Method: immunoSEQ multiplex PCR; TCRdb's copy keeps in-frame clones and lacks some. The sample contains around 40,000 clones, about 72% of which appear only once. The germline V gene encodes CDR1 SGDLS and CDR2 YYNGEE. The junction had 2 bases not matched to a gene; V was cut back by 3 bases and J by 0 bases. The length of the CDR3 is 14 residues. The gene calls are TRBV9 and TRBJ2-5, with TRBD2 identical over 7 bases. The receptor's source is a man between 25 and 39 years old in good health and CMV-seronegative. The sequenced material came from PBMCs. The CDR3 DNA sequence: TGTGCCAGCAGCGAGGGACTAAACCAAGAGACCCAGTACTTC. Protein product: CASSEGLNQETQYF.